This TCR beta chain was profiled in a study of CD8 T cells in ankylosing spondylitis. This clonotype was counted a few times. Its antigen is not known. Each CDR3 protein is one row after TCRdb ran MiXCR on the 5' RACE reads. This sample has more than 100,000 distinct CDR3 sequences, with 17% found just once. Germline CDR1 reads MNHEY; CDR2 reads SMNVEV (reference sequence). This CDR3 contains 16 residues. Losses at the gene ends were 2 bases for V and 2 bases for J; bases not matched to a gene: 7. General study results and limits: Disease-linked clones were CD8+ and relatively rare in peripheral blood. What appeared characteristic of ankylosing spondylitis blood was a TCR beta motif of fewer than ten highly homologous variants. From matched ankylosing spondylitis synovial fluid, disease-linked clones were reportedly recovered at significantly enriched levels. Existing reports had already noted some motif variants in reactive arthritis synovial fluid and blood.

This clonotype originated in a male donor with ankylosing spondylitis. This chain connects TRBV27 to TRBJ2-7; 9 bases agree with TRBD1. The sample comprised blood, either unsorted or a sorted T cell fraction (not recorded which). CDR3 bases: TGTGCCAGCAGTTTAAGGGGGACAGGGTTCCCCTACGAGCAGTACTTC. This encodes CASSLRGTGFPYEQYF.